The clone carrying this TCR beta chain was detected only once. The sample belongs to a study of T cell changes during pregnancy in multiple sclerosis. The protocol was immunoSEQ multiplex PCR, while the TCRdb copy is restricted to in-frame clones and leaves out a portion. The sample lists under 85,000 clones, about 93% occurring once. Trimming took 6 bases from V and 1 from J, leaving 7 bases between them. The CDR3 length is 14 residues. The V gene's germline CDR1 is MNHEY and CDR2 SMNVEV (reference sequence). The receptor comes from a female donor with multiple sclerosis, enrolled in a pregnancy study. V gene TRBV27 combines with J gene TRBJ2-6; D gene ambiguous. The sample here was CD4+ T cells from peripheral blood mononuclear cells, taken in the second trimester of pregnancy. The DNA for the CDR3 is TGTGCCAGCAGCTCAGCGTCTGGGGCCAACGTCCTGACTTTC. Protein product: CASSSASGANVLTF.